A selection of T cell receptor beta chains follows, all from one sample in a study of cytomegalovirus exposure and HLA in healthy donors. Assay: immunoSEQ multiplex PCR; the TCRdb copy retains only in-frame clones and omits some. The data hold around 160,000 clones, with 70% to 90% observed a single time. Input material: PBMCs. The source is a man aged 18 to 35 in good health and CMV-seropositive. The CDR3 runs from the conserved cysteine through the conserved F or W. Each record gives: D gene, V gene, clone size, J gene, CDR3 protein, CDR3 DNA. D genes are given only for firm matches. Size values are once, few and many counts, or a class for expanded clones, and some rows have none.

NA,TRBV20-1,NA,TRBJ2-2,CSAPGPAELFF,TGCAGTGCCCCGGGTCCCGCGGAGCTGTTTTTT
NA,TRBV6-6,few,TRBJ1-1,CASRTPTGYTEAFF,TGTGCCAGCAGAACCCCTACAGGGTACACTGAAGCTTTCTTT
NA,TRBV9,NA,TRBJ2-3,CASSPRGDTQYF,TGTGCCAGCAGCCCCCGAGGGGATACGCAGTATTTT
TRBD2,TRBV9,NA,TRBJ2-7,CASSVGTSGGHPQGEQYF,TGTGCCAGCAGCGTCGGGACTAGCGGGGGACATCCTCAAGGCGAGCAGTACTTC
NA,TRBV5-6,NA,TRBJ2-3,CASSLLDNTDTQYF,TGTGCCAGCAGCTTACTGGACAACACAGATACGCAGTATTTT
NA,TRBV30,NA,TRBJ2-5,CAWSGSPALAPKLVQETQYF,TGTGCCTGGAGTGGTTCACCGGCCCTTGCACCGAAACTAGTTCAAGAGACCCAGTACTTC
TRBD1,TRBV7-7,NA,TRBJ2-7,CASSPGQGPTYEQYF,TGTGCCAGCAGCCCCGGACAGGGGCCAACCTACGAGCAGTACTTC
NA,TRBV21-1,NA,TRBJ1-5,CASSKSGGWNQPQHF,TGTGCCAGCAGCAAGTCAGGGGGGTGGAATCAGCCCCAGCATTTT
NA,TRBV2,NA,TRBJ1-2,CASSDHGAGNGYTF,TGTGCCAGCAGTGATCATGGGGCAGGAAATGGCTACACCTTC
NA,TRBV6-6,NA,TRBJ1-6,CASSYSGGQPHF,TGTGCCAGCAGTTACTCGGGGGGGCAACCCCACTTT
TRBD1,TRBV7-9,NA,TRBJ2-7,CASSPMWGGQGSYEQYF,TGTGCCAGCAGCCCTATGTGGGGGGGACAGGGGTCCTACGAGCAGTACTTC
TRBD1,TRBV6-6,once,TRBJ2-1,CASSQQGANYNEQFF,TGTGCCAGCAGCCAACAGGGGGCAAACTACAATGAGCAGTTCTTC
TRBD1,TRBV4-3,few,TRBJ1-3,CASSQQEGALNTIYF,TGCGCCAGCAGCCAACAGGAGGGGGCTTTGAACACCATATATTTT
TRBD1,TRBV28,NA,TRBJ2-4,CASSTGQGVPLTKNIQYF,TGTGCCAGCAGCACGGGACAGGGGGTACCTCTTACCAAAAACATTCAGTACTTC
NA,TRBV2,NA,TRBJ1-4,CASDGGGATNEKLFF,TGTGCCAGCGACGGGGGTGGGGCAACTAATGAAAAACTGTTTTTT
NA,TRBV6-1,NA,TRBJ2-5,CASMEGLRETQYF,TGTGCCAGCATGGAAGGCCTGAGGGAGACCCAGTACTTC
TRBD1,TRBV5-1,NA,TRBJ1-3,CASSIQGAGNTIYF,TGCGCCAGCAGCATACAGGGGGCTGGAAACACCATATATTTT
NA,TRBV4-3,NA,TRBJ1-2,CASSPRVRGLGYTF,TGCGCCAGCAGCCCAAGAGTCAGGGGTTTAGGCTACACCTTC
NA,TRBV6-1,once,TRBJ1-5,CASGVGVTGNQPQHF,TGTGCCAGCGGGGTCGGGGTTACCGGCAATCAGCCCCAGCATTTT
TRBD1,TRBV4-3,NA,TRBJ2-1,CASSQDRDRGGVNEQFF,TGCGCCAGCAGCCAAGATCGAGACAGGGGAGGTGTCAATGAGCAGTTCTTC
TRBD1,TRBV30,NA,TRBJ1-3,CAWRLTGGGNTIYF,TGTGCCTGGAGGTTGACAGGGGGTGGAAACACCATATATTTT
TRBD1,TRBV19,NA,TRBJ1-1,CASSDRGRTEAFF,TGTGCCAGTTCGGACAGGGGGCGAACTGAAGCTTTCTTT
NA,TRBV10-2,NA,TRBJ1-2,CASKFFGTSNYGYTF,TGCGCCAGCAAGTTCTTCGGGACATCTAACTATGGCTACACCTTC
NA,TRBV29-1,NA,TRBJ1-1,CSVVLGGGGTEAFF,TGCAGCGTTGTCCTGGGGGGGGGCGGCACTGAAGCTTTCTTT
NA,TRBV27,NA,TRBJ2-1,CASSPEAGSRGEQFF,TGTGCCAGCAGTCCTGAGGCGGGGTCTCGGGGTGAGCAGTTCTTC
NA,TRBV19,NA,TRBJ2-6,CASGTRESITGANVLTF,TGTGCCAGTGGAACGAGGGAATCGATAACTGGGGCCAACGTCCTGACTTTC
TRBD1,TRBV7-2,NA,TRBJ1-2,CASSPTGGLGGYTF,TGTGCCAGCAGCCCAACAGGGGGGCTAGGTGGCTACACCTTC
NA,TRBV4-3,NA,TRBJ2-7,CASSLGGGGYEQYF,TGCGCCAGCAGCCTCGGAGGGGGCGGTTACGAGCAGTACTTC
TRBD2,TRBV13,NA,TRBJ2-1,CASSSRDLAGGYNEQFF,TGTGCCAGCAGCAGCAGGGATCTAGCGGGGGGTTACAATGAGCAGTTCTTC
NA,TRBV7-2,NA,TRBJ1-5,CASSLEGTAGIRPQHF,TGTGCCAGCAGCTTAGAAGGAACAGCCGGAATTCGCCCCCAGCATTTT
TRBD1,TRBV6-1,once,TRBJ1-4,CASSEAQGANEKLFF,TGTGCCAGCAGTGAAGCACAGGGGGCTAATGAAAAACTGTTTTTT
NA,TRBV5-1,NA,TRBJ2-2,CASSWTTPGLNTGELFF,TGCGCCAGCAGCTGGACGACACCGGGACTTAACACCGGGGAGCTGTTTTTT
NA,TRBV28,NA,TRBJ1-2,CASSSRGYGYTF,TGTGCCAGCAGTTCACGGGGCTATGGCTACACCTTC